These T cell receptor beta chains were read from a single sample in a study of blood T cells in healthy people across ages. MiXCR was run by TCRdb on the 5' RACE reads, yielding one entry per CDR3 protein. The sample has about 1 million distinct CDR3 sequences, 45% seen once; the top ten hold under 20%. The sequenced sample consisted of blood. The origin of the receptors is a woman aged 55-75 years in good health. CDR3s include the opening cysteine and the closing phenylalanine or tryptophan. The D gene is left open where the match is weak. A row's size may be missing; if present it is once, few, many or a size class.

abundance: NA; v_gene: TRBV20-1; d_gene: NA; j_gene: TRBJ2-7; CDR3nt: TGCAGTGCTAGAGAGGCTGGCTACGAGCAGTACTTC; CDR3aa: CSAREAGYEQYF
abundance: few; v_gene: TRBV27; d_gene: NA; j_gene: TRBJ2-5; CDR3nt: TGTGCCAGCAGTTTCTCAAACCGCGGTGAGACCCAGTACTTC; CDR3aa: CASSFSNRGETQYF
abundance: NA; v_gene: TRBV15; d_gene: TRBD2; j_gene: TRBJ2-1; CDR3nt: TGTGCCACCAGCAGAAACGGGGGACTAGCGGGTGAGCAGTTCTTC; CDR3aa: CATSRNGGLAGEQFF
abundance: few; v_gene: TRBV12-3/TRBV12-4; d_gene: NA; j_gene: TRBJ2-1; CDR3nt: TGTGCCAGCAGTTTTGGTTCCCAGCCCTACAATGAGCAGTTCTTC; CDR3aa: CASSFGSQPYNEQFF
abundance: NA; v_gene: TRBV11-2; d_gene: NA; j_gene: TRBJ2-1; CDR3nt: TGTGCCAGCAGCTTAGGGGTAGCGGTCGTGGACAATGAGCAGTTCTTC; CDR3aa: CASSLGVAVVDNEQFF
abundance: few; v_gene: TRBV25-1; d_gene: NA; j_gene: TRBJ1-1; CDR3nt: TGTGCCAGCAGTGAAACCGGGACCCAACAGAACACTGAAGCTTTCTTT; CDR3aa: CASSETGTQQNTEAFF
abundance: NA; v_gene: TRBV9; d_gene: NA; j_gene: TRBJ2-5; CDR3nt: TGTGCCAGCAGCGTAGCTCCGCAGGAGGTCCCGGAGACCCAGTACTTC; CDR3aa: CASSVAPQEVPETQYF
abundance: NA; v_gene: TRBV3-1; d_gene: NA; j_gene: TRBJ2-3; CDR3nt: TGTGCCAGCACGAGAAGCGGGCGCACAGATACGCAGTATTTT; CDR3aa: CASTRSGRTDTQYF
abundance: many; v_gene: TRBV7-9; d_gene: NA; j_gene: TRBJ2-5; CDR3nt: TGTGCCAGCAGGTTGTCGGGGGGCGTCTTACAAGAGACCCAGTACTTC; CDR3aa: CASRLSGGVLQETQYF
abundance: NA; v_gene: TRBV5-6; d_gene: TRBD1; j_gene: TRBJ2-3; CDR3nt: TGTGCCAGCAGCTTGGGACAGGGAAGGGCCGCAGATACGCAGTATTTT; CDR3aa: CASSLGQGRAADTQYF
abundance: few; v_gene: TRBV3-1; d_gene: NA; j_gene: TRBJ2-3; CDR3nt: TGTGCCAGCAGCCAAGTGGCTCACACAGATACGCAGTATTTT; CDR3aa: CASSQVAHTDTQYF
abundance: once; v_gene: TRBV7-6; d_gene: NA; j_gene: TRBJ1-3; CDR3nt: TGTGCCAGCAGCTTAGCGGGCGGGAGCAGCTCTGGAAACACCATATATTTT; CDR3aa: CASSLAGGSSSGNTIYF
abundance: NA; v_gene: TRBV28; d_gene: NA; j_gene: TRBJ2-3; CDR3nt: TGTGCCAGCAGTTTACGAAGCGAACCCACAGATACGCAGTATTTT; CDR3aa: CASSLRSEPTDTQYF
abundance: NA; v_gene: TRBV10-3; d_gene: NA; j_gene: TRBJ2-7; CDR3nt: TGTGCCATCGCGGGACAGACCTACGAGCAGTACTTC; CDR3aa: CAIAGQTYEQYF
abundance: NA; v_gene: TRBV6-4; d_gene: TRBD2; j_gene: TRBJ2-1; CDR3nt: TGTGCCAGCAGTTCCGGGACTAGCGGGAGGGACAATGAGCAGTTCTTC; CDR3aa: CASSSGTSGRDNEQFF
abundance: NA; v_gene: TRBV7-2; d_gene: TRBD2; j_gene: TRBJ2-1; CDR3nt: TGTGCCAGCAGTGCGGTGACTAGCGGGAGAAAGTTCTTC; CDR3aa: CASSAVTSGRKFF
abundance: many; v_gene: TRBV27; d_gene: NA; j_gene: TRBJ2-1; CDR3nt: TGTGCCAGCGGACGACTAACTAATGAGCAGTTCTTC; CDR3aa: CASGRLTNEQFF
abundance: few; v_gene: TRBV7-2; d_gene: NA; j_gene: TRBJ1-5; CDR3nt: TGTGCCAGCAGCTTAGTCACGAATCAGCCCCAGCATTTT; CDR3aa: CASSLVTNQPQHF
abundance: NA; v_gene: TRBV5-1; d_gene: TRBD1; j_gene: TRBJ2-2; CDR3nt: TGCGCCAGCAGCAGGGACAGTAGCACCGGGGAGCTGTTTTTT; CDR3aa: CASSRDSSTGELFF
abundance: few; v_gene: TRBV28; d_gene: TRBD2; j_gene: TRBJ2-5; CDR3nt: TGTGCCAGCAGCTATTCCGGCAGACTAGCAACAGAAGAGACCCAGTACTTC; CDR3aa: CASSYSGRLATEETQYF